This T cell receptor (beta chain) comes out of a study of response to subunit inactivated influenza vaccine. General observations from the study: The authors proposed limited new T cell recruitment per seasonal influenza vaccination.

This clonotype was counted only a few times. Antigen specificity is unknown. TCRdb reanalysed the RT-PCR reads using MiXCR and keeps one entry per CDR3 protein. Among around 750,000 distinct CDR3 sequences listed, 21% were seen once. Between the trimmed V and J ends, which lost 8 bases and 6 bases, there was a span of 14 bases. The germline CDR1 and CDR2 sequences are MNHNS and SASEGT. The CDR3 is 13 amino acids. This receptor was taken from a man aged 45-65 years who received an inactivated influenza vaccine. The rearrangement joins TRBV6-1 to TRBJ1-5; maybe TRBD1 (5 bases). The sample was PBMCs from blood, taken roughly 5 days after vaccination. The CDR3 is CASFKGMGQPQHF. The CDR3 region has the DNA TGTGCCAGCTTCAAGGGGATGGGTCAGCCCCAGCATTTT.